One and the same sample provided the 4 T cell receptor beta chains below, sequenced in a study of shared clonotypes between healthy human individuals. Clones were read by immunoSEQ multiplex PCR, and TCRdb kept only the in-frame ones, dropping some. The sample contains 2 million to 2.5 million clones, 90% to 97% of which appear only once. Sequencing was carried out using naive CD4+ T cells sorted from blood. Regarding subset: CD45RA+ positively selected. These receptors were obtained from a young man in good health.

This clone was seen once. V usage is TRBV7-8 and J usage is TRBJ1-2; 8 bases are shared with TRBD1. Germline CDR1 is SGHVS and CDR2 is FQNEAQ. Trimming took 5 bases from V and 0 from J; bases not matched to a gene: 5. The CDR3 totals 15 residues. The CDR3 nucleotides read TGTGCCAGCAGCCCAAGGACAGGGTCTAACTATGGCTACACCTTC. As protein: CASSPRTGSNYGYTF. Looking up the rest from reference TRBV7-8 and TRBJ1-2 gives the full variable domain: GAGVSQSPRYKVAKRGQDVALRCDPISGHVSLFWYQQALGQGPEFLTYFQNEAQLDKSGLPSDRFFAERPEGSVSTLKIQRTQQEDSAVYLCASSPRTGSNYGYTFGSGTRLTVV.

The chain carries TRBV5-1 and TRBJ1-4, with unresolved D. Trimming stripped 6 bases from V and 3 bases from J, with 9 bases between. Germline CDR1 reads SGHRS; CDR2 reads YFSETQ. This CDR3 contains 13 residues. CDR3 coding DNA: TGCGCCAGCACTCGGGGTCCTAATGAAAAACTGTTTTTT. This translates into CASTRGPNEKLFF.

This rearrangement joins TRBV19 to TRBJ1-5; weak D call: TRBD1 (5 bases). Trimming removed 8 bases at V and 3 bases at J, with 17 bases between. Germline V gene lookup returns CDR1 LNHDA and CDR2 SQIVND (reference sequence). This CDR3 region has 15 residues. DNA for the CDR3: TGTGCCAGTCAGTCTGGGACGGATTACAATCAGCCCCAGCATTTT. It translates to CASQSGTDYNQPQHF. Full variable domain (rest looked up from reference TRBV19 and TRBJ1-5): DGGITQSPKYLFRKEGQNVTLSCEQNLNHDAMYWYRQDPGQGLRLIYYSQIVNDFQKGDIAEGYSVSREKKESFPLTVTSAQKNPTAFYLCASQSGTDYNQPQHFGDGTRLSIL.

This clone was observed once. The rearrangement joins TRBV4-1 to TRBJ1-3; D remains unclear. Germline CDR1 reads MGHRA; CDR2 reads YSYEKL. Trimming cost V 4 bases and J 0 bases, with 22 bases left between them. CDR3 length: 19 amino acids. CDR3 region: CASSPYLIHDGRSGNTIYF. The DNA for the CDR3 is TGCGCCAGCAGCCCATATCTCATACACGACGGTCGCTCTGGAAACACCATATATTTT.